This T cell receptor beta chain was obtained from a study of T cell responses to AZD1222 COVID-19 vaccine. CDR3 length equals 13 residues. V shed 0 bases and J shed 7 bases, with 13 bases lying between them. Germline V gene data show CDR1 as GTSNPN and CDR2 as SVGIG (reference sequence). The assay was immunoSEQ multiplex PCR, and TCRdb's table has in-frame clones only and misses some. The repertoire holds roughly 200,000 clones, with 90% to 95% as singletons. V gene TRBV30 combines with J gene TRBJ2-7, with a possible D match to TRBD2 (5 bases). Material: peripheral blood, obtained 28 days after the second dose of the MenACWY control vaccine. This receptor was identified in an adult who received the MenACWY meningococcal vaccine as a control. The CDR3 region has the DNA TGTGCCTGGAGTGTACTCGGGGTAGGTGAGCAGTACTTC. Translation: CAWSVLGVGEQYF.